Listed below are T cell receptor beta chains from one sample, sequenced in a study of human T cells and chemical hapten exposure. MiXCR was run by TCRdb on the RACE reads, yielding one entry per CDR3 protein. The sample lists about 360,000 distinct CDR3 sequences; roughly 4.8% were seen once. Material: whole blood, obtained in connection with sensitization to the hapten diphenylcyclopropenone (DPC). The receptors stem from a woman aged 50 to 60 with alopecia areata. Some clones in this sample may be carry-over from other donors' samples. The CDR3 runs from the conserved cysteine through the conserved F or W. The D gene is left open where the match is weak. Only part of the rows carry a size: once, few, many, or a class if the clone is expanded.

D gene,V gene,clone size,J gene,CDR3 protein,CDR3 DNA
.,TRBV12-3/TRBV12-4,few,TRBJ2-5,CASSFGAGEKTQYF,TGTGCCAGCAGTTTTGGTGCCGGAGAAAAGACCCAGTACTTC
TRBD1,TRBV5-1,.,TRBJ1-5,CASSTGADSYQPQHF,TGCGCCAGCAGCACAGGGGCGGACAGCTATCAGCCCCAGCATTTT
.,TRBV3-1,.,TRBJ2-3,CASSQRGAGDTQYF,TGTGCCAGCAGCCAACGAGGGGCCGGGGATACGCAGTATTTT
TRBD1,TRBV9,many,TRBJ1-1,CASSGTGGVNTEAFF,TGTGCCAGCAGCGGGACAGGCGGGGTTAATACTGAAGCTTTCTTT
TRBD2,TRBV13,many,TRBJ2-3,CASSSRTERGGDTQYF,TGTGCCAGCAGCAGCCGGACTGAGCGGGGCGGAGATACGCAGTATTTT
.,TRBV27,.,TRBJ2-7,CASSLSSAYEQYF,TGTGCCAGCAGTTTATCCTCGGCCTACGAGCAGTACTTC
.,TRBV12-5,many,TRBJ1-5,CASGNGQPQHF,TGTGCTAGTGGAAATGGACAGCCCCAGCATTTT
.,TRBV12-5,many,TRBJ1-5,CASGLEGKPQHF,TGTGCTAGTGGTTTGGAAGGGAAGCCCCAGCATTTT
.,TRBV5-1,many,TRBJ1-4,CASSLTGIGDEKLFF,TGCGCCAGCAGCTTGACAGGGATAGGAGACGAAAAACTGTTTTTT
TRBD2,TRBV11-2,few,TRBJ2-7,CASSLRRENEQYF,TGTGCCAGCAGCTTAAGGCGGGAGAACGAGCAGTACTTC
TRBD2,TRBV5-1,many,TRBJ2-3,CASSSGLAGASSTDTQYF,TGCGCCAGCAGTTCGGGACTAGCGGGCGCGTCTAGCACAGATACGCAGTATTTT
TRBD2,TRBV20-1,many,TRBJ2-7,CSARGRDGYEQYF,TGCAGTGCTAGGGGGAGGGACGGCTACGAGCAGTACTTC
.,TRBV4-1,many,TRBJ1-2,CASSRGKTRYGYTF,TGCGCCAGCAGCCGAGGAAAGACCCGCTATGGCTACACCTTC
.,TRBV7-9,many,TRBJ1-5,CASSLDRLDSPQHF,TGTGCCAGCAGCCTAGACAGACTTGATTCCCCCCAGCATTTT
.,TRBV28,many,TRBJ1-5,CASSLQGNNQPQHF,TGTGCCAGCAGTTTACAGGGTAACAATCAGCCCCAGCATTTT
TRBD1,TRBV2,.,TRBJ1-4,CASSEQGAAEKLFF,TGTGCCAGCAGTGAACAGGGGGCGGCTGAAAAACTGTTTTTT
.,TRBV5-1,many,TRBJ2-7,CASRADRRAEQYF,TGCGCCAGCAGGGCTGACAGGCGGGCCGAGCAGTACTTC
TRBD2,TRBV29-1,many,TRBJ2-7,CSSREGGGEQYF,TGCAGCTCCCGGGAGGGGGGAGGCGAGCAGTACTTC
TRBD1,TRBV6-5,few,TRBJ1-3,CASRPPGQGGRNTIYF,TGTGCCAGCAGGCCCCCAGGACAGGGAGGTAGAAACACCATATATTTT
TRBD2,TRBV5-6,.,TRBJ2-3,CASSLVVGGAFTDTQYF,TGTGCCAGCAGCTTGGTTGTCGGGGGGGCCTTTACAGATACGCAGTATTTT
.,TRBV6-8,.,TRBJ1-4,CASSRRAWSPKLFF,TGTGCCAGCAGCCGCCGGGCCTGGTCCCCTAAACTGTTTTTT
TRBD1,TRBV27,few,TRBJ1-6,CASRPDRVSPLHF,TGTGCCAGCAGGCCGGACAGGGTTTCACCCCTCCACTTT
.,TRBV28,many,TRBJ2-1,CASSPSLVIEQFF,TGTGCCAGCAGTCCCTCCCTAGTGATTGAGCAGTTCTTC
.,TRBV29-1,.,TRBJ1-5,CSVAGGGGNQPQHF,TGCAGCGTTGCGGGGGGCGGGGGCAATCAGCCCCAGCATTTT
TRBD1,TRBV6-6,.,TRBJ1-4,CASSGQGSNEKLFF,TGTGCCAGCAGTGGACAGGGGTCTAATGAAAAACTGTTTTTT
.,TRBV7-9,few,TRBJ1-1,CAGGGQNTEAFF,TGTGCCGGCGGAGGACAGAACACTGAAGCTTTCTTT
.,TRBV18,many,TRBJ2-6,CASSPLPGGNSGANVLTF,TGTGCCAGCTCACCACTTCCAGGGGGGAACTCCGGGGCCAACGTCCTGACTTTC
.,TRBV24-1,.,TRBJ2-2,CAASDSYREGTGELFF,TGTGCCGCCAGTGATTCCTACAGGGAGGGCACCGGGGAGCTGTTTTTT
TRBD2,TRBV7-2,many,TRBJ2-1,CASSSLGLAGGFYNEQFF,TGTGCCAGCAGCTCCCTGGGACTAGCGGGAGGGTTCTACAATGAGCAGTTCTTC
TRBD2,TRBV20-1,few,TRBJ2-3,CSARRVAGGVDTQYF,TGCAGTGCTAGACGGGTGGCGGGGGGTGTGGATACGCAGTATTTT
.,TRBV7-2,many,TRBJ2-1,CASSLEADSSYNEQFF,TGTGCCAGCAGCTTAGAAGCGGACAGCTCCTACAATGAGCAGTTCTTC